These 14 T cell receptor beta chains originate from one sample sequenced in a study of blood T cell repertoires in COVID-19. This table comes from immunoSEQ multiplex PCR, and its TCRdb copy is limited to in-frame clones, with some not included. The sample comprises about 150,000 clones, about 83% of which are singletons, and roughly a fifth rests with the top ten. The sequencing input was peripheral blood. The receptors shown here come from a woman aged 70-85 years who had recovered from COVID-19.

The chain uses TRBV7-8 and TRBJ2-1, with 8 bases fitting TRBD2. The CDR3 extends over 18 amino acids. Germline-derived CDR1 and CDR2 are SGHVS and FQNEAQ. V dropped 6 bases and J dropped 0; count of bases not matched to a gene: 13. Written as DNA, the CDR3 is TGTGCCAGCAGAGAAACTAGCGGCCCCGCCAGCTCCTACAATGAGCAGTTCTTC. Translating gives CASRETSGPASSYNEQFF. Full variable domain (remainder filled in from reference TRBV7-8 and TRBJ2-1): GAGVSQSPRYKVAKRGQDVALRCDPISGHVSLFWYQQALGQGPEFLTYFQNEAQLDKSGLPSDRFFAERPEGSVSTLKIQRTQQEDSAVYLCASRETSGPASSYNEQFFGPGTRLTVL.

This clone was seen more than once but under ten times. V usage is TRBV10-3 and J usage is TRBJ1-4, with D possibly TRBD1 on 6 matching bases. The V end lost 0 bases, the J end lost 6 bases, and 11 bases lay between the germline ends. The CDR3 is 15 amino acids. Germline assignment: CDR1 ENHRY and CDR2 SYGVKD. The CDR3 spells CAISESTAGDEKLFF. In DNA form, the CDR3 reads TGTGCCATCAGTGAGTCGACGGCAGGGGATGAAAAACTGTTTTTT.

This clone was counted a single time. CDR3 amino acids: CASSPIGTGGAGTEAFF. Written as DNA, the CDR3 is TGCGCCAGCAGCCCCATTGGGACAGGGGGGGCAGGTACTGAAGCTTTCTTT. The rearrangement joins TRBV5-1 to TRBJ1-1; TRBD1 aligns across 11 bases. From germline, CDR1 is SGHRS and CDR2 YFSETQ. V shed 4 bases, J shed 5 bases, and the junction held 13 bases outside the gene matches. CDR3 length: 17 amino acids. Combining the CDR3 with reference TRBV5-1 and TRBJ1-1 gives the whole variable domain KAGVTQTPRYLIKTRGQQVTLSCSPISGHRSVSWYQQTPGQGLQFLFEYFSETQRNKGNFPGRFSGRQFSNSRSEMNVSTLELGDSALYLCASSPIGTGGAGTEAFFGQGTRLTVV.

The genes are TRBV9 and TRBJ1-2, with 9 bases identical to TRBD1. The CDR3 length is 13 residues. V dropped 3 bases and J dropped 7; count of bases not matched to a gene: 4. Germline values: CDR1 SGDLS, CDR2 YYNGEE. The CDR3 nucleotides are TGTGCCAGCAGCGCACAGGGGGCTGGTGGCTACACCTTC. Translating gives CASSAQGAGGYTF.

The chain has TRBV19 and TRBJ1-5; 10 bases are a match to TRBD1. Germline assignment: CDR1 LNHDA and CDR2 SQIVND (reference sequence). V shed 0 bases and J 2 bases; nucleotides not matched to a gene: 7. The CDR3 is made up of 18 amino acids. The CDR3 DNA follows: TGTGCCAGTAGTATAGATCGGGGCGGACAGGGGGGCAATCAGCCCCAGCATTTT. Encoded protein: CASSIDRGGQGGNQPQHF.

The chain couples TRBV4-3 to TRBJ2-6; perhaps TRBD1 as D (5 bases). Trimming left V 0 bases short and J 1 base short, with 13 bases between. The CDR3 spans 18 residues. Germline CDR1 reads LGHNA; CDR2 reads YSLEER. The CDR3 region has the DNA TGCGCCAGCAGCCAAGATCCAACAGGCCGGTCTGGGGCCAACGTCCTGACTTTC. This gives the protein CASSQDPTGRSGANVLTF.

This chain links TRBV19 with TRBJ1-2; 8 bases are shared with TRBD1. Germline V CDR1 and CDR2: LNHDA, SQIVND (reference sequence). This CDR3 comprises 16 residues. V lost 7 bases and J lost 8; bases outside the gene matches: 18. Here the CDR3 reads CASTPATGAGWSGYTF. CDR3 in DNA: TGTGCCAGTACCCCCGCGACAGGGGCCGGGTGGAGCGGCTACACCTTC.

The genes are TRBV2 and TRBJ1-1, with a tentative D call TRBD1 (6 bases). The CDR3 length is 13 residues. Per the germline V gene, CDR1 is SNHLY and CDR2 is FYNNEI. V lost 10 bases, J lost 0 bases, and 12 bases lay in between. CDR3 nucleotide sequence: TGTGCCACCAAGGGACAAATGAACACTGAAGCTTTCTTT. The encoded protein is CATKGQMNTEAFF.

The chain uses TRBV30 and TRBJ1-1; D is unclear. CDR1 is GTSNPN and CDR2 is SVGIG in the germline V gene (reference sequence). Deletions cut 8 bases from V and 3 bases from J, with 10 bases between. This CDR3 has 11 residues. The CDR3 spells CAIGGYTEAFF. DNA of the CDR3: TGTGCCATAGGAGGTTACACTGAAGCTTTCTTT.

The chain carries TRBV12-3 or TRBV12-4 and TRBJ1-1, with D maybe TRBD1 (6 bases). This CDR3 has 13 residues. Deletions cut 7 bases from V and 5 bases from J, with 14 bases between. The CDR3 DNA follows: TGTGCCAGCATTGGGGGGGGGCGGACTGAAGCTTTCTTT. Protein product: CASIGGGRTEAFF.

The J gene is TRBJ1-1, the V gene TRBV5-1; 7 bases line up with TRBD1. The CDR3 is made up of 17 amino acids. CDR1 is SGHRS and CDR2 is YFSETQ in the germline V gene. The J segment lost 5 bases and the V segment lost 0 bases, leaving 13 bases of the junction unmatched. The DNA for the CDR3 is TGCGCCAGCAGCTTGGGGAGGGGGCATGAACGGTGGACTGAAGCTTTCTTT. Translation gives CASSLGRGHERWTEAFF.

The chain uses TRBV7-9 and TRBJ2-3, with D uncertain. Trimming shortened V by 5 bases and J by 5 bases, and 14 bases separated the two germline ends. This CDR3 is built from 14 residues. Germline assignment: CDR1 SEHNR and CDR2 FQNEAQ (reference sequence). The CDR3 here is CASSPPSVVDTQYF. The DNA of the CDR3 is TGTGCCAGCAGCCCTCCTAGTGTAGTAGATACGCAGTATTTT.

The chain joins TRBV5-1 to TRBJ2-3; the D gene is possibly TRBD2 (6 bases). V was pared by 6 bases and J by 2 bases, with 13 bases between. Germline lookup yields CDR1 SGHRS and CDR2 YFSETQ. The CDR3 contains 14 residues. The CDR3 loop reads CASTGGTYTDTQYF. As DNA, the CDR3 is TGCGCCAGCACCGGGGGAACCTACACAGATACGCAGTATTTT.

V is TRBV28 and J is TRBJ1-1; D is unresolved. CDR3 length: 14 amino acids. Trimming pared 6 bases from V and 7 bases from J, leaving 18 bases between. Germline assignment: CDR1 MDHEN and CDR2 SYDVKM. CDR3 nucleotide sequence: TGTGCCAGCAGCCAAACGGGGTTCGGCGGTGAAGCTTTCTTT. Its translation is CASSQTGFGGEAFF.